This T cell receptor (beta chain) was retrieved from a study of blood T cell repertoires in COVID-19. Germline CDR1 and CDR2: SEHNR and FQNEAQ (reference sequence). V lost 7 bases, J lost 4 bases, and 16 bases lay in between. The length of the CDR3 is 15 residues. Researchers sorted participants into cohorts using their self-reported clinical history. Each exposed participant met a COVID-19 case in the 2 weeks preceding study entry. Authors' analysis steps: Quantification of nucleated cells was approximated via reference gene primer amplification. Using immunoSEQ multiplex PCR, the repertoire was profiled, and TCRdb retains in-frame clones only, with some absent. The V and J calls and clone size come from that table; D and trimming were worked out from the DNA. The table lists nearly 300,000 clones, approximately 89% of them singletons.

The rearrangement joins TRBV7-9 to TRBJ1-4, with a possible D match to TRBD1 (5 bases). Specimen: PBMCs or T cells enriched from blood (not recorded which). The receptor comes from a woman aged 50 to 60 who had been exposed to COVID-19. In nucleotides, the CDR3 is TGTGCCAGCACCCCCGGAGGGACGTATAATGAAAAACTGTTTTTT. This encodes CASTPGGTYNEKLFF.